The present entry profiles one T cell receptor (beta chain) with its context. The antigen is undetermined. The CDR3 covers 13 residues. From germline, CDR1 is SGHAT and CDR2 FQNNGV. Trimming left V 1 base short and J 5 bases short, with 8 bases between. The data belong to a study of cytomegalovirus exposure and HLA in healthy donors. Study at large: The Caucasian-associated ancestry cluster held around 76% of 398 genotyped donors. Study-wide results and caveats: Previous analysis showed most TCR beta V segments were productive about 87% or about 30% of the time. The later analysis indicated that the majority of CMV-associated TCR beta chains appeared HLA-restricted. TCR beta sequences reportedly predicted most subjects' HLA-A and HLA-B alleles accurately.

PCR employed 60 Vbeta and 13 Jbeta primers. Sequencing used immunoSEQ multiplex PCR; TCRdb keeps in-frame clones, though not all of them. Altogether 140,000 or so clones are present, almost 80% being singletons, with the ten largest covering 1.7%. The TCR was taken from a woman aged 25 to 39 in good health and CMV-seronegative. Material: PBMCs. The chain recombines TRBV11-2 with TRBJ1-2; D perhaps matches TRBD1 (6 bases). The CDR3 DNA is TGTGCCAGCAGCTTAGTCCAGGGGTATGGCTACACCTTC. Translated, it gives CASSLVQGYGYTF. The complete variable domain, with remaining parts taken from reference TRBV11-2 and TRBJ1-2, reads EAGVAQSPRYKIIEKRQSVAFWCNPISGHATLYWYQQILGQGPKLLIQFQNNGVVDDSQLPKDRFSAERLKGVDSTLKIQPAKLEDSAVYLCASSLVQGYGYTFGSGTRLTVV.